The entry that follows covers one T cell receptor beta chain sequence. Its binding antigen is unknown. No much larger clone exists at a distance of one base, and base qualities are not known. Spanning cysteine to phenylalanine, the CDR3 consists of 12 amino acids. Just CDR3 DNA is preserved here, 36 bases in frame from base 1. From V the trimming removes 6 bases and from J it removes 8 bases, while the gene matches leave 6 bases of the junction unaccounted for. Via the germline V gene (reference sequence), CDR1 is MNHEY and CDR2 SMNVEV. This sample is drawn from a study of CD8+ T cells in alopecia areata (dated by TCRdb to 2016 to 2018). Describing the broader study: The study used high-throughput TCRbeta sequencing to examine T cell clonal expansion in alopecia areata, in both the C3H/HeJ mouse model and human patients. TCRbeta CDR3 regions were amplified by immunoSEQ multiplex PCR with 35 Vbeta forward and 13 Jbeta reverse primers. Human TCRbeta sequencing covered scalp tissue and sorted CD4+ and CD8+ peripheral blood T cells from patchy and totalis/universalis alopecia areata patients and healthy controls. Clonality in the scalp was compared among normal scalp (n=4), patchy alopecia areata scalp (n=8), and alopecia totalis/universalis scalp (n=8). RNA was extracted with the PAXgene miRNA kit for fixed scalp, the miRNeasy kit for PBMCs, and the RNeasy kit for mouse skin. Overall study results and their limits: Resident alphabeta T cells in normal human skin are also sequenced, complicating scalp TCR repertoire analysis, unlike mouse skin dominated by gammadelta T cells. TCR sequences shared between patients were less clear than in mice, possibly partly because of HLA diversity in the patient population. Compared with normal scalp, lesional scalp, particularly in alopecia totalis/universalis, had higher clonality and more expanded CD8+ clones, which suggests antigenic drive.

Preparation of the library involved the immunoSEQ multiplex PCR assay. For TCR sequencing, RNA was extracted from every sample and reverse transcribed into cDNA to serve as template. SuperScript III was used to make first-strand cDNA, primed with a 2:1 mix of oligo-dT and random hexamers. Amplification bias was assessed with a synthetic immune receptor repertoire, and residual bias was removed computationally. Under the source paper's analysis protocol: After raw reads were preprocessed to remove errors, the CDR3 was defined following IMGT conventions as running from the conserved cysteine to phenylalanine. Clonality was computed as 1 minus the Shannon entropy, with the entropy normalized by log2 of the number of productive unique TCRs. Whether scalp clones were CD4 or CD8 was inferred by matching scalp TCRbeta sequences against CD4 and CD8 repertoires sorted from blood. In TCRdb, the immuneACCESS table is reduced to in-frame sequences with V and J assigned. These tables do not hold every clone; where another copy was compared, an unresolved V gene accounts for under half, and the others remain unexplained. V and J calls and clone size are given by that table; D and trimming were obtained from the DNA. In this sample the table shows 120,000 or so clones, approximately 47% of which occur a single time. The ten largest clones take up under 12% of the sample.

Lesional scalp punch biopsies and peripheral blood were collected from alopecia areata patients. PBMCs were separated by density centrifugation and stained for CD3, CD4 and CD8, after which CD4+ and CD8+ T cells were sorted on a FACSAria. Alopecia areata patients who were not treated were recruited through a multicenter biomarker study. For several biomarker-study patients, blood CD8+ T cells were further sorted into NKG2D-low and NKG2D-high fractions. Sequencing was carried out using NKG2D-low CD8+ T cells sorted from blood. The cell subset or site label here, explained by the study, means: sorted CD8+ NKG2D-low blood T cells. The chain is made from TRBV27 and TRBJ1-2, and 7 bases in between align with TRBD1. The TCR sequence derives from a human donor with alopecia areata. In nucleotide form, the sequence is TGTGCCAGCAGCCCGAGGGGGCAAGGCTACACCTTC. It specifies CASSPRGQGYTF.